These 15 T cell receptor beta chains came from one sample sequenced in a study of blood T cell repertoires in COVID-19. The data were produced by immunoSEQ multiplex PCR, yet TCRdb's version contains in-frame clones alone and is incomplete. In the table there are 87,000 or so clones, roughly 87% of which are singletons. Sequencing was carried out using peripheral blood. The receptors derive from a woman older than 75 with acute or convalescent COVID-19.

J is TRBJ2-1 and V is TRBV5-8; TRBD2 aligns across 7 bases. This CDR3 has 17 amino acids. V lost 2 bases to trimming and J lost 1 base; unmatched junction nucleotides: 9. Germline CDR1 SGHTS, CDR2 YDEGEE. CDR3 loop: CASSFVSSGKSYNEQFF. The CDR3 DNA is TGTGCCAGCAGCTTTGTTTCTAGCGGAAAATCCTACAATGAGCAGTTCTTC.

This chain connects TRBV19 to TRBJ2-5; D possibly corresponds to TRBD1 (6 bases). V shed 1 base and J shed 3 bases, with 12 bases lying between them. The CDR3 consists of 15 residues. CDR1 is LNHDA, CDR2 SQIVND, per germline (reference sequence). The CDR3 sequence: CASSIGGQTKETQYF. As DNA, the CDR3 is TGTGCCAGTAGTATAGGAGGACAGACTAAAGAGACCCAGTACTTC.

DNA for the CDR3: TGTGCCAGCAGCCTCACCGCGACAGGGACGATTTATAATTCACCCCTCCACTTT. Protein: CASSLTATGTIYNSPLHF. The chain employs TRBV7-2 and TRBJ1-6; 7 bases are a match to TRBD1. Trimming cost V 5 bases and J 4 bases; bases outside gene matches: 14. Germline assignment: CDR1 SGHTA and CDR2 FQGNSA. The CDR3 runs to 18 residues.

The chain links TRBV19 to TRBJ2-1, with D possibly being TRBD2 (5 bases). V was shortened by 8 bases and J by 9 bases, with 20 bases between the two germline ends. The CDR3 length is 14 residues. The germline V gene encodes CDR1 LNHDA and CDR2 SQIVND (reference sequence). The CDR3 DNA follows: TGTGCCAGTTCTGGGCGGGCCGGGCGGGCTGAGCAGTTCTTC. It encodes CASSGRAGRAEQFF.

This chain connects TRBV6-5 to TRBJ2-2; D is undetermined. Germline V gene lookup returns CDR1 MNHEY and CDR2 SVGAGI. The CDR3 has 16 amino acids. Trimming removed 2 bases from V and 2 bases from J, with 12 bases in between. DNA of the CDR3: TGTGCCAGCAGTTACCAGGAAATTTCCAACACCGGGGAGCTGTTTTTT. Translating it yields CASSYQEISNTGELFF.

The gene calls are TRBV27 and TRBJ2-2, with TRBD1 matching over 7 bases. V lost 5 bases to trimming and J lost 6 bases; unmatched junction nucleotides: 9. CDR1 is MNHEY and CDR2 is SMNVEV in the germline V gene (reference sequence). The CDR3 totals 15 residues. CDR3 residues: CASSPYRGSSGELFF. DNA for the CDR3: TGTGCCAGCAGTCCCTACAGGGGTTCGTCCGGGGAGCTGTTTTTT.

The gene calls are TRBV7-9 and TRBJ2-7, with TRBD2 matching 8 bases. The germline gives CDR1 SEHNR, CDR2 FQNEAQ (reference sequence). The CDR3 has 13 residues. Unmatched junction bases numbered 3, after V lost 3 bases and J lost 5 bases. The CDR3 here is CASSFAGGHEQYF. The CDR3 DNA is TGTGCCAGCAGCTTTGCGGGGGGCCACGAGCAGTACTTC.

The rearrangement uses TRBV3-1 (or the pseudogene TRBV3-2) and TRBJ1-2, with 9 bases lining up with TRBD1. The CDR3 sequence is 14 residues long. V lost 2 bases and J lost 4; bases outside the gene matches: 2. Germline CDR1 is LGHDT and CDR2 is YNNKEL (reference sequence). CDR3: CASSQSTGGYGYTF. The CDR3 coding sequence is TGTGCCAGCAGCCAATCGACAGGGGGCTATGGCTACACCTTC.

The rearrangement links TRBV19 to TRBJ2-2; TRBD2 matches at 9 bases. CDR3 length: 15 amino acids. Germline V gene lookup returns CDR1 LNHDA and CDR2 SQIVND (reference sequence). V lost 6 bases to trimming and J lost 3 bases; unmatched junction nucleotides: 5. CDR3 sequence: CASSSSGGYTGELFF. DNA of the CDR3: TGTGCCAGTAGCAGTAGCGGGGGATACACCGGGGAGCTGTTTTTT.

This rearrangement joins TRBV7-8 to TRBJ2-7; 7 nucleotides agree with TRBD2. The germline V gene has CDR1 SGHVS and CDR2 FQNEAQ. The junction had 25 bases not matched to a gene; V was cut back by 5 bases and J by 6 bases. The CDR3 totals 19 residues. The CDR3 coding sequence is TGTGCCAGCAGCCCCCCCCGGGGAGGGGTAAGCGGAGACTACCGCGAGCAGTACTTC. This codes for CASSPPRGGVSGDYREQYF. Full variable domain (rest looked up from reference TRBV7-8 and TRBJ2-7): GAGVSQSPRYKVAKRGQDVALRCDPISGHVSLFWYQQALGQGPEFLTYFQNEAQLDKSGLPSDRFFAERPEGSVSTLKIQRTQQEDSAVYLCASSPPRGGVSGDYREQYFGPGTRLTVT.

The V and J genes are TRBV3-1 (or the pseudogene TRBV3-2) and TRBJ1-1, with D possibly matching TRBD1 (6 bases). Per germline, CDR1 LGHDT and CDR2 YNNKEL (reference sequence). The CDR3 runs 12 residues. Trimming pared 4 bases from V and 12 bases from J, leaving 15 bases between. In DNA form, the CDR3 reads TGTGCCAGCAGCCGAACTGAAGGGGGAACTTTCTTT. Its translation: CASSRTEGGTFF.

The chain links TRBV7-2 to TRBJ2-1; tentative D call: TRBD2 (5 bases). Germline assignment: CDR1 SGHTA and CDR2 FQGNSA. V lost 0 bases, J lost 7 bases, and 10 bases lay in between. This CDR3 region has 14 residues. This chain's CDR3 is CASSLAAASNEQFF. The CDR3 DNA is TGTGCCAGCAGCTTAGCAGCGGCCTCGAATGAGCAGTTCTTC.

The chain uses TRBV19 and TRBJ1-4, with 10 bases identical to TRBD1. The CDR3 covers 16 residues. Germline loops: CDR1 LNHDA, CDR2 SQIVND (reference sequence). After removal of 5 bases from V and 6 bases from J, the junction contained 9 bases not matched to a gene. The CDR3 nucleotides read TGTGCCAGTAGTCTTCTTATCGGGACAGGGGATGAAAAACTGTTTTTT. It codes for CASSLLIGTGDEKLFF.

The CDR3 DNA follows: TGTGCCATGAAGCGGGGGGATGGAGATACGCAGTATTTT. Translating it yields CAMKRGDGDTQYF. The chain has TRBV10-3 and TRBJ2-3; 9 bases map to TRBD2. This CDR3 contains 13 residues. CDR1 and CDR2 (germline): ENHRY, SYGVKD. The J segment lost 5 bases and the V segment lost 9 bases, leaving 6 bases of the junction unmatched.

The V gene is TRBV5-1, the J gene TRBJ1-1; D unclear. CDR1 and CDR2 (germline): SGHRS, YFSETQ. This CDR3 is 15 amino acids long. V lost 0 bases to trimming and J lost 1 base, with 10 bases between them. The CDR3 sequence is CASSLVRKENTEAFF. CDR3 DNA: TGCGCCAGCAGCTTGGTTAGAAAAGAGAACACTGAAGCTTTCTTT.